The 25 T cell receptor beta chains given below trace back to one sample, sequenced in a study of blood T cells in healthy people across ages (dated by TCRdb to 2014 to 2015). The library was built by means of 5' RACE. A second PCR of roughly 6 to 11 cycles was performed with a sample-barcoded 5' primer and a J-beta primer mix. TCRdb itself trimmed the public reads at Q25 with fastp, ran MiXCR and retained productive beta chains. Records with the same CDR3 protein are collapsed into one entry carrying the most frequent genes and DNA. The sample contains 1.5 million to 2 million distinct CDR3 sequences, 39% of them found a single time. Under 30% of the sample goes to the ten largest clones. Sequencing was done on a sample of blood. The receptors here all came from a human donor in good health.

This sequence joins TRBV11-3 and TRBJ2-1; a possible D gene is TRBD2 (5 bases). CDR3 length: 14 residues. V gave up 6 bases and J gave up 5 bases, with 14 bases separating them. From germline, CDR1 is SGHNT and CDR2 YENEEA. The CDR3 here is CASRGSVRDNEQFF. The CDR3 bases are TGTGCCAGCAGGGGGTCGGTGCGGGACAATGAGCAGTTCTTC.

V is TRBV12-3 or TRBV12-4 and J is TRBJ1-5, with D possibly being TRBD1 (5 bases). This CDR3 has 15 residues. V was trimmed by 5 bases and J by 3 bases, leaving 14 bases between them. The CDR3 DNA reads TGTGCCAGCAGTATTGCCGAGGGACTCAATCAGCCCCAGCATTTT. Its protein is CASSIAEGLNQPQHF.

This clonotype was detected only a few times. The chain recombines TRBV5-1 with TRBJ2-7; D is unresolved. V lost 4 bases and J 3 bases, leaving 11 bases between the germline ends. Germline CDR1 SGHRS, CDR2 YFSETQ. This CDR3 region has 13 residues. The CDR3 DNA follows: TGCGCCAGCAGCGCCGACATAAACTACGAGCAGTACTTC. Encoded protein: CASSADINYEQYF.

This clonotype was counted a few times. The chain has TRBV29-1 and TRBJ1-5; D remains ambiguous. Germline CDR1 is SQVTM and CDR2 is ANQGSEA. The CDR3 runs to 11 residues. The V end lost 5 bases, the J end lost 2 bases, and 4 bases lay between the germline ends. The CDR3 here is CSVFRNQPQHF. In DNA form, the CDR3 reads TGCAGCGTTTTCCGCAATCAGCCCCAGCATTTT.

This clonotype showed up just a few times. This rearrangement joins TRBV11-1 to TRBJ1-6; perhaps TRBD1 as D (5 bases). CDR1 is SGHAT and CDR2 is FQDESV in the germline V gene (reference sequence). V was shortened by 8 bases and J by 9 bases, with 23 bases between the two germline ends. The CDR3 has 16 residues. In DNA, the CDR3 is TGTGCCAGCTCGAAGAGGGGCCAGGGCGGTCGTTCACCCCTCCACTTT. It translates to CASSKRGQGGRSPLHF.

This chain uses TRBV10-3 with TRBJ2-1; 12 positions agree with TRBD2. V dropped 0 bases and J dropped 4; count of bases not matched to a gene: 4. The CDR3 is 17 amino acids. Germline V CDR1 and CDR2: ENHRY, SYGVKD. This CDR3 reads CAISESTSGGGYNEQFF. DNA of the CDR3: TGTGCCATCAGTGAGTCGACTAGCGGGGGTGGGTACAATGAGCAGTTCTTC.

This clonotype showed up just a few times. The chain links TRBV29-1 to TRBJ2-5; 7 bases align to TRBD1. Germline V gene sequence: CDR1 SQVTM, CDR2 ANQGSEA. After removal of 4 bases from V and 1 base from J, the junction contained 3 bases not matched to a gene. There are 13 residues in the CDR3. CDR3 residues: CSVVRDSQETQYF. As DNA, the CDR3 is TGCAGCGTTGTAAGGGACAGCCAAGAGACCCAGTACTTC.

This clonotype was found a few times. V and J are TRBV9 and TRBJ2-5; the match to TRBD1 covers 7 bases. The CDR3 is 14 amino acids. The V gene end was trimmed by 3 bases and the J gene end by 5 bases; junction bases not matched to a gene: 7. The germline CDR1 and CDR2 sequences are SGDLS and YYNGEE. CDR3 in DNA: TGTGCCAGCAGCGCCGGGGACAGCTTGGAGACCCAGTACTTC. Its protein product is CASSAGDSLETQYF.

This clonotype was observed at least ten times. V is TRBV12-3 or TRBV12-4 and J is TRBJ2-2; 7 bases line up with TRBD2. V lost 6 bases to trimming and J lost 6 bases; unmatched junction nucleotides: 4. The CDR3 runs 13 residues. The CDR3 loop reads CASSLGGAGELFF. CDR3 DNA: TGTGCCAGCAGCCTGGGGGGGGCCGGGGAGCTGTTTTTT.

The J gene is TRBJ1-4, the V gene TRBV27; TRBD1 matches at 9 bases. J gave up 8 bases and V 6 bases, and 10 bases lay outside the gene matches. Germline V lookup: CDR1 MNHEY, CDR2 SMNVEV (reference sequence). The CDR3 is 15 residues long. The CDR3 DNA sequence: TGTGCCAGCAGCCTGCACGGGACAGGGAGGGAAAAACTGTTTTTT. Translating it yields CASSLHGTGREKLFF.

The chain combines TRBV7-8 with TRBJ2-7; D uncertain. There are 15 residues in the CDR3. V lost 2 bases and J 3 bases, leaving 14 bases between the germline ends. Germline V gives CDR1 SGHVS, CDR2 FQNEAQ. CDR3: CASSLRYDGVYEQYF. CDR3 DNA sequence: TGTGCCAGCAGCTTAAGATACGACGGAGTCTACGAGCAGTACTTC.

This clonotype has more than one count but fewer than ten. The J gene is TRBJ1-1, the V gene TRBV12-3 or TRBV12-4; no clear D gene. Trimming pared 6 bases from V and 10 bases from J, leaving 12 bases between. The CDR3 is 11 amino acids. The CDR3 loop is CASRLSSGAFF. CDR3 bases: TGTGCCAGCAGACTTTCTTCGGGAGCTTTCTTT.

CDR3 sequence: CASSQGIPWSQVNEQFF. The DNA of the CDR3 is TGTGCCAGCAGCCAGGGGATCCCCTGGTCCCAAGTCAATGAGCAGTTCTTC. The rearrangement links TRBV7-6 to TRBJ2-1; possible D gene TRBD1, 6 bases. V was shortened by 5 bases and J by 6 bases, with 23 bases between the two germline ends. The CDR3 runs 17 residues. Looked up from germline, CDR1 is SGHVS and CDR2 is FNYEAQ. Together with reference TRBV7-6 and TRBJ2-1, the CDR3 gives the full variable domain: GAGVSQSPRYKVTKRGQDVALRCDPISGHVSLYWYRQALGQGPEFLTYFNYEAQQDKSGLPNDRFSAERPEGSISTLTIQRTEQRDSAMYRCASSQGIPWSQVNEQFFGPGTRLTVL.

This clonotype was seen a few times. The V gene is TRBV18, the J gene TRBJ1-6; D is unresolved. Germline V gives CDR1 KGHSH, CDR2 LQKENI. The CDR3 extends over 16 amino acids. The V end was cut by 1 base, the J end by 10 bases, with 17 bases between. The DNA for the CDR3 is TGTGCCAGCTCACCACTTAGAACTGGCGTACAATCACCCCTCCACTTT. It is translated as CASSPLRTGVQSPLHF.

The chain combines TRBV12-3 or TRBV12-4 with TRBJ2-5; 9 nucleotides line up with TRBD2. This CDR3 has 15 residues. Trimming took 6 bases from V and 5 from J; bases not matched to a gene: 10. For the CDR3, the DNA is TGTGCCAGCAGACGCCCGACTAGCGGTGTGGAGACCCAGTACTTC. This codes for CASRRPTSGVETQYF.

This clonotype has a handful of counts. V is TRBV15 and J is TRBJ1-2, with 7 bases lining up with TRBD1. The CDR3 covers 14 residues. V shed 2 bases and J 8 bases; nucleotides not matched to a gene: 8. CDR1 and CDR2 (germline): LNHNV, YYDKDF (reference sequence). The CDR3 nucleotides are TGTGCCACCAGCAGAACCCGGGACAGCGCCGGCTACACCTTC. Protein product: CATSRTRDSAGYTF.

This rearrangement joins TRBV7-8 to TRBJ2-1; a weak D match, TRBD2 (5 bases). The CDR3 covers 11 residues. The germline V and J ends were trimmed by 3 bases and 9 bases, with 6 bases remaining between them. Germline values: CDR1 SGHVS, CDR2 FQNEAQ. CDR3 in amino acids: CASSFSVEQFF. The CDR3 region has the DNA TGTGCCAGCAGCTTTAGCGTTGAGCAGTTCTTC.

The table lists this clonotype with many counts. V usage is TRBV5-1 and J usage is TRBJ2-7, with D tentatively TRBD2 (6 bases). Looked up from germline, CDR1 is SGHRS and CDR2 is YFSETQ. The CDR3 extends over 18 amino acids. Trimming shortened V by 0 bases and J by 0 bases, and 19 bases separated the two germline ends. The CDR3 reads CASSLGGVAVRVSYEQYF. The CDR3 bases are TGCGCCAGCAGCTTGGGCGGGGTAGCGGTGAGAGTCTCCTACGAGCAGTACTTC.

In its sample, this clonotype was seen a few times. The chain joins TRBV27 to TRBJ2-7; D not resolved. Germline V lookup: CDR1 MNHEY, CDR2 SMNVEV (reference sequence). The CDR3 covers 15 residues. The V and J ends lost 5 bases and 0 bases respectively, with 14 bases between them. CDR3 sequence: CASSPRPLSSYEQYF. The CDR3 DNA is TGTGCCAGCAGTCCTCGTCCACTATCCTCCTACGAGCAGTACTTC.

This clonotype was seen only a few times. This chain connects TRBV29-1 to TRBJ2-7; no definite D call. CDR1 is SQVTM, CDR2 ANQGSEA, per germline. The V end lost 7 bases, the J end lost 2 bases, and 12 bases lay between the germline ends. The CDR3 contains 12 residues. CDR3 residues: CSARTQTYEQYF. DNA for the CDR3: TGCAGCGCCCGGACCCAGACCTACGAGCAGTACTTC.

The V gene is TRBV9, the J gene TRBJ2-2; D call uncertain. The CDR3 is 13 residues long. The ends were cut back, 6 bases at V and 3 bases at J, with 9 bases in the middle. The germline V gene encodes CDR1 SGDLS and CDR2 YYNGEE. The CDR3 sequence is CASTHKDTGELFF. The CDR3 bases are TGTGCCAGCACCCACAAAGACACCGGGGAGCTGTTTTTT.

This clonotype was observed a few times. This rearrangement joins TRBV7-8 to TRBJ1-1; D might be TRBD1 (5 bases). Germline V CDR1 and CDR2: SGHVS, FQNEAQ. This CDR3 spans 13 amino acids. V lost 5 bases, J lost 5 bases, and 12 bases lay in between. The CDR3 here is CASSRDFGTEAFF. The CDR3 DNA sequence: TGTGCCAGCAGCCGGGACTTTGGGACTGAAGCTTTCTTT.

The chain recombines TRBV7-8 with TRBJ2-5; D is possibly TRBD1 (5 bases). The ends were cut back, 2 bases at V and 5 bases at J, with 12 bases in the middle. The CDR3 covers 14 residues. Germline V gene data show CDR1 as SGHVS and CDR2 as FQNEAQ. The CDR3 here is CASSLSTEGETQYF. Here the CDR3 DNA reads TGTGCCAGCAGCTTATCGACAGAAGGGGAGACCCAGTACTTC.

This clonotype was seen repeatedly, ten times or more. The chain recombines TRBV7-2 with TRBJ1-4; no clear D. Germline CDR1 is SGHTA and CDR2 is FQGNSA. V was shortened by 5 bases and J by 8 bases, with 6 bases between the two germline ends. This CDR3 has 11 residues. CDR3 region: CASSPGEKLFF. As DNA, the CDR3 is TGTGCCAGCAGCCCTGGGGAAAAACTGTTTTTT.

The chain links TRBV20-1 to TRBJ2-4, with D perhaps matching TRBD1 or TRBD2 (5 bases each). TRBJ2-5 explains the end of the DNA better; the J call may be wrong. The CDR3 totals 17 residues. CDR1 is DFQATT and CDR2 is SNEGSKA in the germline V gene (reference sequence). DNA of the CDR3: TGCAGTGCTAGAGATGTTCCCGAGGGGCCGGCCCAAGAGACCCAGTACTTC. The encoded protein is CSARDVPEGPAQETQYF.